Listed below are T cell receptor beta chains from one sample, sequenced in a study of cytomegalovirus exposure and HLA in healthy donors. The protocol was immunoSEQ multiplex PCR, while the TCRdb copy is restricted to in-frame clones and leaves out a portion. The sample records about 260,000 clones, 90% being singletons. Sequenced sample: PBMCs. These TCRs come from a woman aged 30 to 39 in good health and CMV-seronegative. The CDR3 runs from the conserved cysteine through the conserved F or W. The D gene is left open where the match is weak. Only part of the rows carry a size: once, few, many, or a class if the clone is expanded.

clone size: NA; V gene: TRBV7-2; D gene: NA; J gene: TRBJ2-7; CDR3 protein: CASSFTSGIFEQYF; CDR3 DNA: TGTGCCAGCAGCTTTACTTCCGGGATTTTCGAGCAGTACTTC
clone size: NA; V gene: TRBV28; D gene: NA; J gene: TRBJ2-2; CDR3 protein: CASSSALGTPFF; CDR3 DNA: TGTGCCAGCAGTTCGGCCCTTGGGACTCCGTTTTTT
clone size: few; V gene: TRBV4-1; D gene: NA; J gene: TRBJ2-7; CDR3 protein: CASSPGPSYEQYF; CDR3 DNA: TGCGCCAGCAGCCCAGGACCGAGCTACGAGCAGTACTTC
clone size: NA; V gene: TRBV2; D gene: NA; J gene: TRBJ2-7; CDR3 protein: CASSELVLGYEQYF; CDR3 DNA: TGTGCCAGCAGTGAATTAGTCTTAGGGTACGAGCAGTACTTC
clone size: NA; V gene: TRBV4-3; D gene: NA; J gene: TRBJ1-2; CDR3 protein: CASSQDRGLGHVGYGYTF; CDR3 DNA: TGCGCCAGCAGCCAAGATCGAGGTTTGGGGCATGTAGGCTATGGCTACACCTTC
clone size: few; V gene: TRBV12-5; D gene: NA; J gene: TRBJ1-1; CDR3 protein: CASGLVLTDGTPEAFF; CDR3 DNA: TGTGCTAGTGGTTTGGTACTTACGGATGGTACTCCTGAAGCTTTCTTT
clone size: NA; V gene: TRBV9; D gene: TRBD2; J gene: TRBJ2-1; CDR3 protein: CASSVEGGSVNEQFF; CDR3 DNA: TGTGCCAGCAGCGTAGAGGGCGGGAGCGTGAATGAGCAGTTCTTC
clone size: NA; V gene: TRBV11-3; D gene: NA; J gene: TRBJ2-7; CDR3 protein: CASSLRTESYEQYF; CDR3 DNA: TGTGCCAGCAGCTTACGGACTGAATCCTACGAGCAGTACTTC
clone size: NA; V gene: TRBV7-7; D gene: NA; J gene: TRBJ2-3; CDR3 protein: CASSLAVPDTQYF; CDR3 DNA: TGTGCCAGCAGCTTAGCGGTCCCAGATACGCAGTATTTT
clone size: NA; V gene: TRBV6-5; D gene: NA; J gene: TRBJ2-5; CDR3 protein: CASTGRGEETQYF; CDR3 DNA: TGTGCCAGCACGGGGCGGGGAGAAGAGACCCAGTACTTC
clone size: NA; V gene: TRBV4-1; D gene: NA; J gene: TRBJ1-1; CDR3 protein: CASTPGIGLEAFF; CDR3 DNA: TGCGCCAGCACCCCGGGGATAGGACTGGAAGCTTTCTTT
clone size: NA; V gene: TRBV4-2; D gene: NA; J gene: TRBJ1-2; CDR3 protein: CASSQEAETGYTF; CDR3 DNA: TGTGCCAGCAGCCAAGAAGCCGAAACCGGCTACACCTTC
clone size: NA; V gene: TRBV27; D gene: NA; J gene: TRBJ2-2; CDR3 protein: CASSLRRGTGELFF; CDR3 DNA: TGTGCCAGCAGTTTACGGCGTGGTACCGGGGAGCTGTTTTTT
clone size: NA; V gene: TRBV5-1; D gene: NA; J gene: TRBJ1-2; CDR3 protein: CASSLGQGVSYGYTF; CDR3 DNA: TGCGCCAGCAGCTTGGGCCAGGGAGTGAGCTATGGCTACACCTTC
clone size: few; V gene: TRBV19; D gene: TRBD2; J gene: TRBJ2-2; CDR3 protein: CASSLLTSGTGELFF; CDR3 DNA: TGTGCCAGTAGCCTGCTGACTAGCGGGACCGGGGAGCTGTTTTTT
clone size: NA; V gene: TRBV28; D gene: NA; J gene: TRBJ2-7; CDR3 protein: CASSPLRAGDYEQYF; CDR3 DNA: TGTGCCAGCAGTCCCCTAAGGGCAGGGGATTACGAGCAGTACTTC
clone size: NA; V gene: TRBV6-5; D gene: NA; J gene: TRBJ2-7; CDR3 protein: CASHPGSRVGEQYF; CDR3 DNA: TGTGCCAGCCACCCGGGGAGTCGGGTCGGCGAGCAGTACTTC
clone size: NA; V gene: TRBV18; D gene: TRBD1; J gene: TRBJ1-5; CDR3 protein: CASSPRGQASNQPQHF; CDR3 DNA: TGTGCCAGCTCACCGCGGGGACAGGCTAGCAATCAGCCCCAGCATTTT
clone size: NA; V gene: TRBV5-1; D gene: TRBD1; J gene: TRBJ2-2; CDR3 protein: CASSPGTGLLIGELFF; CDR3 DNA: TGCGCCAGCAGCCCCGGGACAGGGTTATTAATCGGGGAGCTGTTTTTT
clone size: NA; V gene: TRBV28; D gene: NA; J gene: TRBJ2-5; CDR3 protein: CASSTREADQETQYF; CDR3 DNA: TGTGCCAGCAGTACCCGAGAAGCGGACCAAGAGACCCAGTACTTC
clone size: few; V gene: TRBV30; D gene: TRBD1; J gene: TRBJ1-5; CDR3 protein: CAWSRQGEVQPQHF; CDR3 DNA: TGTGCCTGGAGTCGACAGGGCGAGGTTCAGCCCCAGCATTTT
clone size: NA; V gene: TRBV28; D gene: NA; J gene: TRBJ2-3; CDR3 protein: CASTPHRTLSGGTDTQYF; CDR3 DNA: TGTGCCAGCACCCCCCATAGGACATTGAGTGGGGGCACAGATACGCAGTATTTT
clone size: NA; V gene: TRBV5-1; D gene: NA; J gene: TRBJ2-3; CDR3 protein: CASSSGGSTDTQYF; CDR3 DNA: TGCGCCAGCAGCTCAGGAGGGAGCACAGATACGCAGTATTTT
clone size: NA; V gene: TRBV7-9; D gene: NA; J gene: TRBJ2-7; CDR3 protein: CASSLPGTDSYEQYF; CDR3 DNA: TGTGCCAGCAGCTTACCAGGGACCGACTCCTACGAGCAGTACTTC
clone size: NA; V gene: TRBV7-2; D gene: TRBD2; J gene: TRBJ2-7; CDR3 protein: CASSLPSGRVDEQYF; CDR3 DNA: TGTGCCAGCAGCTTACCTAGCGGGAGAGTCGACGAGCAGTACTTC
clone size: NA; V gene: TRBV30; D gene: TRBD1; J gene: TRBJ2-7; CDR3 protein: CAWSSQQGEPFEQYF; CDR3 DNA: TGTGCCTGGAGTTCACAACAGGGGGAACCTTTCGAGCAGTACTTC
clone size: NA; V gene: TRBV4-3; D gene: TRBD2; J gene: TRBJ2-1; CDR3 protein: CASSQGLAGRNEQFF; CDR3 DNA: TGCGCCAGCAGCCAAGGACTAGCGGGAAGAAATGAGCAGTTCTTC
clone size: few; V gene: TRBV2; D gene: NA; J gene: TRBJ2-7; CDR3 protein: CASSDGSSEQYF; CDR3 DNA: TGTGCCAGCAGTGACGGCAGCTCCGAGCAGTACTTC
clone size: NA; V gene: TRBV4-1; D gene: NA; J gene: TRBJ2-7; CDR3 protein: CASSPRPDSGYEQYF; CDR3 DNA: TGCGCCAGCAGCCCCCGTCCAGACTCCGGCTACGAGCAGTACTTC
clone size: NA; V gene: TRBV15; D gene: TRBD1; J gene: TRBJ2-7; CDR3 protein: CATSSGQGFYEQYF; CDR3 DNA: TGTGCCACCAGCAGCGGACAGGGGTTCTACGAGCAGTACTTC
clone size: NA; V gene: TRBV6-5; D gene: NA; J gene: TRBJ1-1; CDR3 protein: CASSYSKLLPYTEAFF; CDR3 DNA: TGTGCCAGCAGTTACTCGAAGTTGCTACCTTACACTGAAGCTTTCTTT
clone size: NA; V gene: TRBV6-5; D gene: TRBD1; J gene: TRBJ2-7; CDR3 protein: CASGWDRVSYEQYF; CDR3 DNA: TGTGCCAGCGGTTGGGACAGGGTCTCCTACGAGCAGTACTTC
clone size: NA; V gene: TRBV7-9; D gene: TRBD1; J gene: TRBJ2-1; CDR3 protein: CASRRQGAGNEQFF; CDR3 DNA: TGTGCCAGCAGACGACAGGGCGCAGGGAATGAGCAGTTCTTC
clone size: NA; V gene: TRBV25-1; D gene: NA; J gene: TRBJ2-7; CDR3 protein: CASSAGTLYEQYF; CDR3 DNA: TGTGCCAGCAGTGCCGGGACACTCTACGAGCAGTACTTC
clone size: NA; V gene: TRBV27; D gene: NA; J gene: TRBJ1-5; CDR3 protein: CASSQAGLKQPQHF; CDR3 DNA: TGTGCCAGCAGTCAGGCTGGACTAAAGCAGCCCCAGCATTTT
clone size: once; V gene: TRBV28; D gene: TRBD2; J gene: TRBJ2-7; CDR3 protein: CASRNRLAGIYEQYF; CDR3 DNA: TGTGCCAGCAGAAACCGACTAGCGGGGATATACGAGCAGTACTTC
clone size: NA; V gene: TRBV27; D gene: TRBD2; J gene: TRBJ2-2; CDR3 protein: CASRRTSVVGELFF; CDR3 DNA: TGTGCCAGCAGAAGGACTAGCGTGGTCGGGGAGCTGTTTTTT
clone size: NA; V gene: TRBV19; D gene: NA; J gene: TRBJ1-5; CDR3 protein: CASMDMAGFQPQHF; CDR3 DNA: TGTGCCAGTATGGATATGGCAGGTTTTCAACCCCAGCATTTT
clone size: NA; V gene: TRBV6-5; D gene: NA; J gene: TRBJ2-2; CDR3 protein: CASKEGRAGELFF; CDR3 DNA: TGTGCCAGCAAAGAGGGGCGAGCCGGGGAGCTGTTTTTT
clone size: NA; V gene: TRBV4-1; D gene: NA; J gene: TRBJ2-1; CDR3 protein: CASSQVGLPNEQFF; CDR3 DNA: TGCGCCAGCAGCCAAGTTGGACTACCCAATGAGCAGTTCTTC
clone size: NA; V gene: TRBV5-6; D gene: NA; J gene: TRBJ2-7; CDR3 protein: CASSHGTVYEQYF; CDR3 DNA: TGTGCCAGCAGCCATGGGACGGTCTACGAGCAGTACTTC
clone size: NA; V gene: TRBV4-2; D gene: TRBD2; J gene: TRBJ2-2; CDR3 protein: CASSQEGSGSGTGELFF; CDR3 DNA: TGTGCCAGCAGCCAAGAAGGTAGCGGGTCGGGCACCGGGGAGCTGTTTTTT
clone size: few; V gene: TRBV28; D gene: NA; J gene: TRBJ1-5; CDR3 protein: CASRTSGQPQHF; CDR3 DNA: TGTGCCAGCAGAACTTCGGGGCAGCCCCAGCATTTT
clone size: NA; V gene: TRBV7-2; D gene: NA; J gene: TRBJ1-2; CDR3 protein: CASSLEQGTGYGYTF; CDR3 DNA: TGTGCCAGCAGCTTAGAGCAGGGGACGGGCTATGGCTACACCTTC
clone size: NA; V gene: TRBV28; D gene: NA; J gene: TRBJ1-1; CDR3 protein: CASRGSLQNTEAFF; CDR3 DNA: TGTGCCAGCCGCGGATCTCTGCAGAACACTGAAGCTTTCTTT
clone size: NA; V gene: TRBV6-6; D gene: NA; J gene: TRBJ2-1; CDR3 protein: CASEGLEDVNEQFF; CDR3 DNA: TGTGCCAGCGAGGGGCTAGAAGATGTCAATGAGCAGTTCTTC
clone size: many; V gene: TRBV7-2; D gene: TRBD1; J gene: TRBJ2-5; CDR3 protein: CASSLVDRSQETQYF; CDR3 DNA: TGTGCCAGCAGCTTAGTGGACAGGAGCCAAGAGACCCAGTACTTC
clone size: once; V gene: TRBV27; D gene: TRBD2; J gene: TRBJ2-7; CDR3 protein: CASRPPSGIPYEQYF; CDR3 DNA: TGTGCCAGCCGGCCCCCCAGCGGGATACCCTACGAGCAGTACTTC
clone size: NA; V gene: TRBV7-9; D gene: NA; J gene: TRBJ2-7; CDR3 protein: CASSLAPGNSYEQYF; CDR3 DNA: TGTGCCAGCAGCTTAGCCCCCGGCAACTCCTACGAGCAGTACTTC